This T cell receptor (beta chain) was obtained from a study of T cell changes during pregnancy in multiple sclerosis. Sequenced by immunoSEQ multiplex PCR; TCRdb stores in-frame clones only, minus some. The sample lists 55,000 to 75,000 clones, about 93% seen once, with approximately 3.4% in the top ten. Germline lookup yields CDR1 GTSNPN and CDR2 SVGIG (reference sequence). V gave up 0 bases and J gave up 5 bases, with 14 bases separating them. This CDR3 comprises 15 residues. The sequence was collected from a female donor with multiple sclerosis, enrolled in a pregnancy study. The material was CD8+ T cells from peripheral blood mononuclear cells, obtained in the second trimester of pregnancy. The gene calls are TRBV30 and TRBJ2-1; possibly TRBD2 for D (6 bases). The CDR3 sequence: CAWSVTLAAHNEQFF. The DNA for the CDR3 is TGTGCCTGGAGTGTAACTTTAGCGGCCCACAATGAGCAGTTCTTC.